The present T cell receptor beta chain was sequenced within a study of OX40 agonist ivuxolimab in advanced cancers. Broadly, across the study: Ivuxolimab was a fully human IgG2 agonistic monoclonal antibody targeting the costimulatory receptor OX40 (CD134). Intravenous ivuxolimab was administered to patients every 2 weeks at six dose levels: 0.01, 0.1, 0.3, 1.5, 3 and 10 mg/kg. Of the approximately 50 patients in dose escalation, about 20 had hepatocellular carcinoma, about 15 had melanoma, 9 had renal cell carcinoma and 9 had head and neck cancer. In the dose-escalation cohort, about four fifths of patients were male, and the mean age was around 60 years with a range of roughly 20 to 85. Prior anti-PD-1, anti-PD-L1 or anti-CTLA-4 therapy was permitted, and checkpoint inhibitors had been received by less than 45% of dose-escalation patients. Partial responses occurred in three dose-escalation patients, of whom one had hepatocellular carcinoma and two had cutaneous melanoma. The purpose of peripheral TCRbeta sequencing was to test whether ivuxolimab changed TCR sequence diversity and led to clonal T-cell expansion. The monotherapy dose-escalation portion (N of about 49 patients) of the phase I ivuxolimab trial is reported in the paper.

Genomic DNA was extracted from sorted cells for sequencing of the TCRbeta CDR3 region. The immunoSEQ Assay was used for sequencing of TCRbeta CDR3 regions. This immuneACCESS table, as held by TCRdb, lists in-frame sequences with V and J called but not all clones. Of the missing ones, under half trace to an unresolved V gene in checked studies; the others have no known cause. In all, the sample holds just over 50,000 clones, and about 86% of those were seen once. The ten largest clones represent about 2.9% of the sample. Study-wide findings and limitations: The antigen specificity of the peripheral T cells that underwent clonal expansion was not determined. After ivuxolimab, more expanded clones were found on average in CD8+ T cells than in CD4+ T cells. In partial responders in the 0.1-3.0 mg/kg groups, normalized peripheral clonal expansion was found to be among the lowest, especially among CD8+ T cells. Low levels of normalized T-cell clonal expansion were also seen in some patients who did not respond. At doses of 0.1 to 3.0 mg/kg, clonal expansion of both CD4+ and CD8+ T cells in blood was seen between baseline and week 6.

Measured from the cysteine to the phenylalanine, the CDR3 is 15 residues long. Only the CDR3 portion is preserved as DNA: 45 bases, with reading frame beginning at the first base. CDR1 and CDR2, looked up from the germline V gene, are SGHDN and FVKESK. Trimming takes 0 bases from V and 9 bases from J, and the germline ends sit 17 bases apart. The trial excluded patients who had a history of autoimmune disease or who were on systemic immunosuppression. Peripheral blood for TCR sequencing was collected from all dose cohorts at baseline, on cycle 4 day 1, and on cycle 7 day 1. The samples were taken from a phase I, first-in-human, multicenter, open-label dose-escalation trial of ivuxolimab. Adults with locally advanced or metastatic melanoma, renal cell carcinoma, hepatocellular carcinoma or head and neck squamous cell carcinoma were enrolled in the trial. Before TCR sequencing, CD4+ T cells and CD8+ T cells from peripheral blood were sorted into separate populations.

Note on this clone: This clone's antigen is unknown. Qualities for individual bases were not recorded, and no much larger clone is one base off.

The chain is encoded by TRBV14 joined to TRBJ2-5; TRBD2 could be the D gene, as 7 bases match. The TCR sequence derives from an adult with an advanced solid tumor such as melanoma, head and neck, liver or kidney cancer. Sample: CD4+ or CD8+ T cells sorted from blood, taken in a trial of the OX40 agonist ivuxolimab. The DNA is TGTGCCAGCAGCCAAGATCCGAGGGGGGGCCGGGCCCAGTACTTC. Its translation is CASSQDPRGGRAQYF. The reference TRBV14 and TRBJ2-5 proteins fill in what lies around the CDR3, so the full variable domain reads EAGVTQFPSHSVIEKGQTVTLRCDPISGHDNLYWYRRVMGKEIKFLLHFVKESKQDESGMPNNRFLAERTGGTYSTLKVQPAELEDSGVYFCASSQDPRGGRAQYFGPGTRLLVL.